This T cell receptor beta chain stems from a study of T cell changes during pregnancy in multiple sclerosis. The repertoire was sequenced with immunoSEQ multiplex PCR; TCRdb's copy has only in-frame clones and lacks some. The table lists around 70,000 clones, 91% of them singletons. V trimming: 3 bases; J trimming: 4 bases; junction bases outside the gene matches: 8. The CDR3 is 14 residues long. Germline CDR1 and CDR2: SQVTM and ANQGSEA. The chain uses TRBV29-1 and TRBJ1-2, with 7 bases lining up with TRBD1. The clonotype was recovered from a female donor with multiple sclerosis, enrolled in a pregnancy study. Sequenced material: peripheral blood, taken in the second trimester of pregnancy. DNA of the CDR3: TGCAGCGTTGATTCCTGGGACAGCCCCTATGGCTACACCTTC. It translates to CSVDSWDSPYGYTF. The full variable domain, its missing parts supplied by reference TRBV29-1 and TRBJ1-2, is SAVISQKPSRDICQRGTSLTIQCQVDSQVTMMFWYRQQPGQSLTLIATANQGSEATYESGFVIDKFPISRPNLTFSTLTVSNMSPEDSSIYLCSVDSWDSPYGYTFGSGTRLTVV.